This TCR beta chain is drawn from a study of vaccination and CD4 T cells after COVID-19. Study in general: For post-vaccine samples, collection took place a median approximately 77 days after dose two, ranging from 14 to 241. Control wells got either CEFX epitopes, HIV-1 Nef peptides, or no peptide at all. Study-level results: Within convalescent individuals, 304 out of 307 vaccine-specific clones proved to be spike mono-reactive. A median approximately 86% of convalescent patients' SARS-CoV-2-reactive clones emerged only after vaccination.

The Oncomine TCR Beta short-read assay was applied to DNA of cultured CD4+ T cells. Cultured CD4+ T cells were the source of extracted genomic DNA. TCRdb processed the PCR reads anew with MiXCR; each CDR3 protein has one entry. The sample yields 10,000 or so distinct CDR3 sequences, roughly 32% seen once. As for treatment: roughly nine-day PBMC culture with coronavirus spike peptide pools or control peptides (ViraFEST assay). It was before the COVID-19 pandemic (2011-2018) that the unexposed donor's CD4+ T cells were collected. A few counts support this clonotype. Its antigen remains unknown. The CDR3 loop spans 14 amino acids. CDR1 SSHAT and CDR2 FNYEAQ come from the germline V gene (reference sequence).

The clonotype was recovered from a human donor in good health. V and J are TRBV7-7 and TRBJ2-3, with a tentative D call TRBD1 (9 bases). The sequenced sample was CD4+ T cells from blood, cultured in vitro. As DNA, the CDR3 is TGTGCTAGCGGGACACAGGGGGCGATGGATACGCAGTATTTT. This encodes CASGTQGAMDTQYF.